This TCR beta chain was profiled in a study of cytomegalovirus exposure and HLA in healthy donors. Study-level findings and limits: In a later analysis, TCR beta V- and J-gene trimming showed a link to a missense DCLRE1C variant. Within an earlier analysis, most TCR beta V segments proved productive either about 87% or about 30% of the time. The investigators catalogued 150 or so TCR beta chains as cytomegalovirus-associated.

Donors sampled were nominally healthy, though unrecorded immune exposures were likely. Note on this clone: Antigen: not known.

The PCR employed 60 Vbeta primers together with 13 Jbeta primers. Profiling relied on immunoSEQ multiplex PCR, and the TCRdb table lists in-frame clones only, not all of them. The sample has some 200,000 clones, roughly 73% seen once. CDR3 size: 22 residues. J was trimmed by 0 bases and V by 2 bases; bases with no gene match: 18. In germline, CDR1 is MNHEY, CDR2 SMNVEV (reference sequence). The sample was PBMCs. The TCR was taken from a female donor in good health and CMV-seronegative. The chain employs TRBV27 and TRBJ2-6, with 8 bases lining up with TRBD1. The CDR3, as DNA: TGTGCCAGCAGTTTAAACGGTTGGGGTTTTGGGACAGGTCTCTCTGGGGCCAACGTCCTGACTTTC. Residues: CASSLNGWGFGTGLSGANVLTF.